The TCR beta chain under discussion was sequenced for a study of shared clonotypes between healthy human individuals. Across the whole study: A donor's plate count was three for CD4 naive and three for CD4 memory; CD8 naive had two and CD8 memory one. Study outcomes and limitations: Clonotype sharing across several donors was observed for 4.5% to 6.5% of naive CD4 clonotypes.

From CD4+ cells came CD45RA+ naive and CD45RA-negative memory subsets. On this clone itself: Its cognate antigen is unknown.

The CDR3 contains 15 residues. Germline CDR1 MDHEN, CDR2 SYDVKM. Between the trimmed V and J ends, which lost 4 bases and 4 bases, there was a span of 14 bases. It was across several immunoSEQ plates that each subset's genomic DNA was evenly split. Libraries were prepared by immunoSEQ multiplex PCR; TCRdb keeps only in-frame clonotypes and omits some of them. The sample holds about 2.5 million clones, about nine tenths seen once. This TCR came from a man between 18 and 29 years old in good health. Some clones in this sample may be carry-over from other donors' samples. The sequenced sample consisted of naive CD4+ T cells from PBMCs. Specified subset: CD45RA+ positively selected. This chain connects TRBV28 to TRBJ2-1, with D perhaps given as TRBD1 or TRBD2 (5 bases each). CDR3 DNA: TGTGCCAGCAGTTCTCCCGGGGCCCCGTACAATGAGCAGTTCTTC. Residues: CASSSPGAPYNEQFF. Complete variable domain (other parts from reference TRBV28 and TRBJ2-1): DVKVTQSSRYLVKRTGEKVFLECVQDMDHENMFWYRQDPGLGLRLIYFSYDVKMKEKGDIPEGYSVSREKKERFSLILESASTNQTSMYLCASSSPGAPYNEQFFGPGTRLTVL.